The rows below give T cell receptor beta chains drawn from one sample of a study of blood T cell repertoires in COVID-19. Profiling relied on immunoSEQ multiplex PCR, and the TCRdb table lists in-frame clones only, not all of them. This repertoire shows about 500,000 clones, roughly nine tenths found once; its top ten account for roughly 8%. The specimen was peripheral blood. The origin of the receptors is a woman in her forties or fifties with COVID-19, enrolled during active disease. The conserved cysteine and the conserved F or W are not part of the CDR3 here.

v_call: TRBV2
j_call: TRBJ1-5
cdr3_aa: ASRGGADSNQPQH

v_call: TRBV2
j_call: TRBJ1-1
cdr3_aa: ASATGDSTEAF

v_call: TRBV7-9
j_call: TRBJ1-1
cdr3_aa: ATTAEGNTEAF

v_call: TRBV6-6
j_call: TRBJ2-7
cdr3_aa: ASSPDRSRPGGY

v_call: TRBV10-2
j_call: TRBJ2-6
cdr3_aa: ASSDEAGPSGANVLT

v_call: TRBV12-5
j_call: TRBJ2-7
cdr3_aa: ASGLGALESYEQY

v_call: TRBV7-8
j_call: TRBJ2-3
cdr3_aa: ASSLQGADTQY

v_call: TRBV4-1
j_call: TRBJ2-1
cdr3_aa: ASSRDSIYNEQF

v_call: TRBV30
j_call: TRBJ2-2
cdr3_aa: ASNRGNTGELF

v_call: TRBV5-4
j_call: TRBJ1-1
cdr3_aa: ASSAIRQGAGEAF